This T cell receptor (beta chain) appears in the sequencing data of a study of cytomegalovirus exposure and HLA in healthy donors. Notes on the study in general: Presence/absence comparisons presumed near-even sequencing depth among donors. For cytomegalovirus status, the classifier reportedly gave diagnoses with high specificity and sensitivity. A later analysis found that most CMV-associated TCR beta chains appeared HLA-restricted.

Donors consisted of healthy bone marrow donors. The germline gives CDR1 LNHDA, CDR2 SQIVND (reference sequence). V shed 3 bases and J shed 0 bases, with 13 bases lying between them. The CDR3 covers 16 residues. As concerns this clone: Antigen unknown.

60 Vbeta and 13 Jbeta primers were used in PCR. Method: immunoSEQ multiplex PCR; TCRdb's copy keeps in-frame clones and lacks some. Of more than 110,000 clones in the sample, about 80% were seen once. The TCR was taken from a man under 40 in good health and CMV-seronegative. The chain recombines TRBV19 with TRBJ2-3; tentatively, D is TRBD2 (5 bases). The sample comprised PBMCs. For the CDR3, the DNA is TGTGCCAGTAGTATGAGAGGGCTAGCTAGCACAGATACGCAGTATTTT. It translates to CASSMRGLASTDTQYF.